This T cell receptor beta chain was sequenced during a study of OX40 agonist ivuxolimab in advanced cancers. Study background: Of mixed ages from about 20 to 90 and averaging 60 years, the group was 65% to 85% male.

Sequencing used immunoSEQ multiplex PCR; TCRdb keeps in-frame clones, though not all of them. The sample lists 40,000 to 45,000 clones, 86% occurring once. Autoimmune disease history or systemic immunosuppression excluded patients. This clonotype was sampled from an adult with an advanced solid tumor such as melanoma, head and neck, liver or kidney cancer. The material was CD4+ or CD8+ T cells sorted from blood, obtained in a trial of the OX40 agonist ivuxolimab.

The CDR3 coding sequence is TGTGCCAGCAGCTTCCCAGGGAATGACGAGCAGTACTTC. This encodes CASSFPGNDEQYF. The genes are TRBV9 and TRBJ2-7; TRBD1 might be the D (5 bases). From germline, CDR1 is SGDLS and CDR2 YYNGEE. This CDR3 is 13 amino acids long. V was shortened by 4 bases and J by 5 bases, with 13 bases between the two germline ends.